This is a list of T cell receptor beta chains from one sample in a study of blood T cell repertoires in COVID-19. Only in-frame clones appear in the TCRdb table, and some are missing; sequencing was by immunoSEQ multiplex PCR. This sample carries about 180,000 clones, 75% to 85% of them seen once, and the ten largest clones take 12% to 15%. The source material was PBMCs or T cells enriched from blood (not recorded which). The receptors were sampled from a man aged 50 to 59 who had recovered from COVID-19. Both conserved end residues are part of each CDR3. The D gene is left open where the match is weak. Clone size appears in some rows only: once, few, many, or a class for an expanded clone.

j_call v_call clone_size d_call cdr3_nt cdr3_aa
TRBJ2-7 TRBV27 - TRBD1 TGTGCCAGCAGTGCGGACGGATGGACAGGGGGACACGAGCAGTACTTC CASSADGWTGGHEQYF
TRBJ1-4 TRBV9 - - TGTGCCAGCAGCGTAGGACAAGAGCGGGGTGCAACTAATGAAAAACTGTTTTTT CASSVGQERGATNEKLFF
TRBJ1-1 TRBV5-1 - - TGCGCCAGCAGCTTAGACAGGAACACTGAAGCTTTCTTT CASSLDRNTEAFF
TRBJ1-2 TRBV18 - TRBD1 TGTGCCAGCTCTACTCTCATCCCCCGGGCACAGGGGATTAACTATGGCTACACCTTC CASSTLIPRAQGINYGYTF
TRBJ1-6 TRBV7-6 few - TGTGCCAGCAGCTTAGGGCAGGGTCGCGGATCACCCCTCCACTTT CASSLGQGRGSPLHF
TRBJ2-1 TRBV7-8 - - TGTGCCAGCAGCGATCCCGGCGGAGCCTACAATGAGCAGTTCTTC CASSDPGGAYNEQFF
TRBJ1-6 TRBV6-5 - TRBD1 TGTGCCAGCAGTTACTCGGCTTGGACAGGAGAATCACCCCTCCACTTT CASSYSAWTGESPLHF
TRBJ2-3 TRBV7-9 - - TGTGCCAGCAGCTTAGCCTCGGATACGCAGTATTTT CASSLASDTQYF
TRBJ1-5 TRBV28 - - TGTGCCAGCAGTTCTCCTTATAGCAATCAGCCCCAGCATTTT CASSSPYSNQPQHF
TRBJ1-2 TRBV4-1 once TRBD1 TGCGCCAGCAGCCAAGACCCGGGACAGGGGAGTCATGGCTACACCTTC CASSQDPGQGSHGYTF
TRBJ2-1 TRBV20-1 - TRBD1 TGCAGTGCTAGTTGGGGGACAGCGCCTAACAATGAGCAGTTCTTC CSASWGTAPNNEQFF
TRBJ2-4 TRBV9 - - TGTGCCAGCAGCGCCCGCGGGGCCACAAACATTCAGTACTTC CASSARGATNIQYF
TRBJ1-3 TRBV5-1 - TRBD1 TGCGCCAGCTCACGGGAGGGGGCTGAAGGAAACACCATATATTTT CASSREGAEGNTIYF
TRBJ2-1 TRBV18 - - TGTGCCAGCTCACCACTTCGAGGTCATGAGCAGTTCTTC CASSPLRGHEQFF
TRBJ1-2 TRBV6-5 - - TGTGCCAGCAGCGCGGACGGGATTTATGGCTACACCTTC CASSADGIYGYTF
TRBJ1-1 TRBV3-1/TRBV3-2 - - TGTGCCAGCAGCCAAGCAGGGTTGGCTTTCTTT CASSQAGLAFF
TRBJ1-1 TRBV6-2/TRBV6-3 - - TGTGCCAGCAGTGATTCAGGGTTTAGCACTGAAGCTTTCTTT CASSDSGFSTEAFF
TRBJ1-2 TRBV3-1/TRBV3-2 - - TGTGCCAGCAGCCAGAGGGACTATGGCTACACCTTC CASSQRDYGYTF
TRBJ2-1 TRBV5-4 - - TGTGCCAGCAGCTTCCCGTCAGGCGACAATGAGCAGTTCTTC CASSFPSGDNEQFF
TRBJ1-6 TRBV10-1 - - TGCGCCAGTGGAGATACAGGGTCACCCCTCCACTTT CASGDTGSPLHF